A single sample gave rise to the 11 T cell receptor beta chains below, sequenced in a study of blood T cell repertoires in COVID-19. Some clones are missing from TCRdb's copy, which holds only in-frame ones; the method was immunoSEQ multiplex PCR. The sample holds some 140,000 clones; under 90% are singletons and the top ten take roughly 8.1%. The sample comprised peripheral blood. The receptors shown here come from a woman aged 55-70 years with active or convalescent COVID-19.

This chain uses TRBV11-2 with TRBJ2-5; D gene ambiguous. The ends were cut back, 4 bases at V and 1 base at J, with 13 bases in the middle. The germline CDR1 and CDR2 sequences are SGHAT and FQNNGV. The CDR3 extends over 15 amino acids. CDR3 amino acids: CASSSRLSLQETQYF. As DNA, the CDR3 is TGTGCCAGCAGCTCCCGTTTGAGCCTCCAAGAGACCCAGTACTTC.

The CDR3 DNA reads as TGCGCCAGCAGCCAAACTCGGGACAGGGCCGATACGCAGTATTTT. Its protein is CASSQTRDRADTQYF. The V call is TRBV4-1, the J call TRBJ2-3, with 9 bases matching TRBD1. The germline V gene encodes CDR1 MGHRA and CDR2 YSYEKL. Trimming at V came to 2 bases and at J to 6 bases, leaving 6 bases not matched to a gene. The CDR3 has 15 amino acids.

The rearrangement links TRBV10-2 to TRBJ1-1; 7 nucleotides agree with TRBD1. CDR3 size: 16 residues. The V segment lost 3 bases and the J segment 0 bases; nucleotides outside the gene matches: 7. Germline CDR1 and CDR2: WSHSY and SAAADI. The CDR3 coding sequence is TGCGCCAGCAGTGATGCACAGGGGTCCGTGAACACTGAAGCTTTCTTT. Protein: CASSDAQGSVNTEAFF.

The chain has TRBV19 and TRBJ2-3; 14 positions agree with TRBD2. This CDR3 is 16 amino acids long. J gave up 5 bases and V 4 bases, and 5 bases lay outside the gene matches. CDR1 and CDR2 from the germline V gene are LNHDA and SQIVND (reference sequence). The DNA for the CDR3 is TGTGCCAGTAGTACCCGACTAGCGGGGGGGCTAGATACGCAGTATTTT. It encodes CASSTRLAGGLDTQYF.

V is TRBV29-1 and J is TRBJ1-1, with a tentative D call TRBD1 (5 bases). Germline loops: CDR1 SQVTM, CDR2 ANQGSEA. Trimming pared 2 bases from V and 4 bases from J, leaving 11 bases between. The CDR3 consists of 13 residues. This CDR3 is CSVELGGGTEAFF. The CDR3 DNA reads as TGCAGCGTTGAACTGGGGGGGGGCACTGAAGCTTTCTTT.

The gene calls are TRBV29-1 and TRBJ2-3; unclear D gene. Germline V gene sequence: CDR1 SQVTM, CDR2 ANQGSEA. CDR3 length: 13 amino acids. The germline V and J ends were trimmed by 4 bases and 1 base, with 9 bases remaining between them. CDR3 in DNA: TGCAGCGTTGCATTGGCGGGCACAGATACGCAGTATTTT. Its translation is CSVALAGTDTQYF.

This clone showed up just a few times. This chain's CDR3 is CASSEISLGVDEQFF. CDR3 coding DNA: TGTGCCAGCAGTGAAATTAGTCTCGGTGTCGATGAGCAGTTCTTC. The V call is TRBV2, the J call TRBJ2-1; no definite D call. Per the germline V gene, CDR1 is SNHLY and CDR2 is FYNNEI. The CDR3 loop spans 15 amino acids. Trimming removed 2 bases from V and 8 bases from J, with 16 bases in between.

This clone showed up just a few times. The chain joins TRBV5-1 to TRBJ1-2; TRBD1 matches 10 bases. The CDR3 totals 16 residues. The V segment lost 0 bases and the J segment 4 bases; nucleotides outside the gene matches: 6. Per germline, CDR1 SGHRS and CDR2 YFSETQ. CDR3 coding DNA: TGCGCCAGCAGCTTGGGACAGGGGGCGATCGGCTATGGCTACACCTTC. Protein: CASSLGQGAIGYGYTF. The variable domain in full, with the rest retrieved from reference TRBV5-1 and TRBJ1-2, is KAGVTQTPRYLIKTRGQQVTLSCSPISGHRSVSWYQQTPGQGLQFLFEYFSETQRNKGNFPGRFSGRQFSNSRSEMNVSTLELGDSALYLCASSLGQGAIGYGYTFGSGTRLTVV.

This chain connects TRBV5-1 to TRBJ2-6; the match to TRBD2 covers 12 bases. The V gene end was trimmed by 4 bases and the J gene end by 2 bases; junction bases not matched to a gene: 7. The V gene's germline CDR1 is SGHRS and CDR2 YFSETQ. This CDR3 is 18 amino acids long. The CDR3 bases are TGCGCCAGCAGCGAGAGACTAGCGGGAGTAACTGGGGCCAACGTCCTGACTTTC. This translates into CASSERLAGVTGANVLTF. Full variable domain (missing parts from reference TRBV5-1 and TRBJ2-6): KAGVTQTPRYLIKTRGQQVTLSCSPISGHRSVSWYQQTPGQGLQFLFEYFSETQRNKGNFPGRFSGRQFSNSRSEMNVSTLELGDSALYLCASSERLAGVTGANVLTFGAGSRLTVL.

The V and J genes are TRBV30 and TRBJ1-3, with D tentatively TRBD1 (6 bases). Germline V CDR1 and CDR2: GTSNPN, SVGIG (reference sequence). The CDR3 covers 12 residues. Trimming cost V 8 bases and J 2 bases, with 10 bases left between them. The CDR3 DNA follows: TGTGCCCTACAGGGCGCTGGAAACACCATATATTTT. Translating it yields CALQGAGNTIYF. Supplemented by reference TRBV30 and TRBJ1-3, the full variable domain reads SQTIHQWPATLVQPVGSPLSLECTVEGTSNPNLYWYRQAAGRGLQLLFYSVGIGQISSEVPQNLSASRPQDRQFILSSKKLLLSDSGFYLCALQGAGNTIYFGEGSWLTVV.

DNA for the CDR3: TGCGCCAGCAGCCGCCATAGCGGGAGTAGATCAGATACGCAGTATTTT. Protein: CASSRHSGSRSDTQYF. This rearrangement joins TRBV4-1 to TRBJ2-3, with 9 bases lining up with TRBD2. The CDR3 loop spans 16 amino acids. Trimming removed 4 bases from V and 4 bases from J; junction bases left unmatched: 9. Germline CDR1 MGHRA, CDR2 YSYEKL.